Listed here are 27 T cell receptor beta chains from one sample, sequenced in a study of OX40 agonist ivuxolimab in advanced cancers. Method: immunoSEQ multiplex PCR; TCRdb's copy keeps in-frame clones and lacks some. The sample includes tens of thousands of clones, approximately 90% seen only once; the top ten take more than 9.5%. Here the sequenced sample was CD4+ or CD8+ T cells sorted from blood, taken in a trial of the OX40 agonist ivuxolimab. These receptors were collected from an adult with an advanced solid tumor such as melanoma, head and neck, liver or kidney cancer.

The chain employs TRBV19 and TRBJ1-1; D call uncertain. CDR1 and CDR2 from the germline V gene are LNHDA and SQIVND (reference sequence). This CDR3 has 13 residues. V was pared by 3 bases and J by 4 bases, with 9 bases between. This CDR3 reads CASSMVASTEAFF. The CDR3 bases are TGTGCCAGTAGTATGGTAGCCAGCACTGAAGCTTTCTTT.

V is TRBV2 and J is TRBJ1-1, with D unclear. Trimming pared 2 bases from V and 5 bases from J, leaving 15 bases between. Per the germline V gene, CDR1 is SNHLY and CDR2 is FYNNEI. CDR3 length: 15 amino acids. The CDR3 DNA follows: TGTGCCAGCAGTGAAATTGGCGGAGGTCGAACTGAAGCTTTCTTT. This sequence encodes CASSEIGGGRTEAFF.

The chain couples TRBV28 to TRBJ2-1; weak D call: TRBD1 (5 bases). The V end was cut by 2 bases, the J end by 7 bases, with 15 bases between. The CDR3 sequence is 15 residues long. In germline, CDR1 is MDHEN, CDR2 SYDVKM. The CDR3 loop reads CASSLRARAYNEQFF. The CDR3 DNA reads TGTGCCAGCAGTTTACGGGCCAGGGCTTATAATGAGCAGTTCTTC.

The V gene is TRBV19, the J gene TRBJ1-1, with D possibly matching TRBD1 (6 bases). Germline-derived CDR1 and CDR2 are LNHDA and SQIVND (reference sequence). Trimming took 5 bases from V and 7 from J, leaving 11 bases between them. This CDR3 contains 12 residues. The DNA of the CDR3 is TGTGCCAGTAGTTTACAGGGAATTGAAGCTTTCTTT. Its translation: CASSLQGIEAFF.

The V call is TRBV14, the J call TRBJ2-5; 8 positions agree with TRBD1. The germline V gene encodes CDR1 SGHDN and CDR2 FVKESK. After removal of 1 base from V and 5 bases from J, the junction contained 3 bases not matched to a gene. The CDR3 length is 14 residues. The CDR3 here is CASSQVAGGETQYF. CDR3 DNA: TGTGCCAGCAGCCAAGTGGCAGGGGGCGAGACCCAGTACTTC.

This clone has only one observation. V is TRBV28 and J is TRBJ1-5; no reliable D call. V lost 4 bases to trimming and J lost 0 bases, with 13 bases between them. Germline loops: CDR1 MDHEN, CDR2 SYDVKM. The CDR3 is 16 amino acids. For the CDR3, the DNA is TGTGCCAGCAGTTCAGGTACTACTTATAGCAATCAGCCCCAGCATTTT. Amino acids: CASSSGTTYSNQPQHF.

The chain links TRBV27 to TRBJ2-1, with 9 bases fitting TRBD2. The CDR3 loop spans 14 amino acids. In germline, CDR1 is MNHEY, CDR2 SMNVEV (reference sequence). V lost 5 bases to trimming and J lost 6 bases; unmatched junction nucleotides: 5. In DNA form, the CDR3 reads TGTGCCAGCAGTGTCTTACTAGCGGGCAATGAGCAGTTCTTC. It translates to CASSVLLAGNEQFF.

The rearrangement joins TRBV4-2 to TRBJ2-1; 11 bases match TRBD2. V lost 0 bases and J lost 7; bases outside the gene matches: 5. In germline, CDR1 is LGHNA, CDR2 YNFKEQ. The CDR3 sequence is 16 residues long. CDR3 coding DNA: TGTGCCAGCAGCCAAGATAGGGGGACTAGCGGAAATGAGCAGTTCTTC. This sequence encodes CASSQDRGTSGNEQFF.

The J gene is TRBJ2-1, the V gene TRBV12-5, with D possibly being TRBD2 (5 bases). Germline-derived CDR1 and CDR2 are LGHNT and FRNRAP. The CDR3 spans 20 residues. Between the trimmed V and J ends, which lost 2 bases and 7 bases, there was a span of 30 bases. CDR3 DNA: TGTGCTAGTGGTTTGTTGGGAGCCGAAAAAACTAGTCGGAGTCAAAATGAGCAGTTCTTC. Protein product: CASGLLGAEKTSRSQNEQFF.

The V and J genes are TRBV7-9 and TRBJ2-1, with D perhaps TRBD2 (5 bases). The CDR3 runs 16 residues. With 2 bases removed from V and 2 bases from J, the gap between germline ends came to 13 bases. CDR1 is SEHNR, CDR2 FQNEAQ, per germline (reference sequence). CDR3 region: CASSLPPSGTYNEQFF. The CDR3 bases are TGTGCCAGCAGCTTACCCCCCAGCGGTACCTACAATGAGCAGTTCTTC. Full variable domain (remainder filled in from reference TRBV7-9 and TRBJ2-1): DTGVSQNPRHKITKRGQNVTFRCDPISEHNRLYWYRQTLGQGPEFLTYFQNEAQLEKSRLLSDRFSAERPKGSFSTLEIQRTEQGDSAMYLCASSLPPSGTYNEQFFGPGTRLTVL.

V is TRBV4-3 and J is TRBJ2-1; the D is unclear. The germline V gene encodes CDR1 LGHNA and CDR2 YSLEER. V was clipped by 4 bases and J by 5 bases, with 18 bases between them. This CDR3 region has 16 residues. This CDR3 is CASSLTKQNQNNEQFF. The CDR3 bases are TGCGCCAGCAGCCTGACCAAACAAAACCAAAACAATGAGCAGTTCTTC.

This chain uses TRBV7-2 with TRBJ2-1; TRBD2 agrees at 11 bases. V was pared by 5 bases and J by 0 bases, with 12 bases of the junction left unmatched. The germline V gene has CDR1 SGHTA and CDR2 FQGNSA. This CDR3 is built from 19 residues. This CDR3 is CASSPRGTSGGSSYNEQFF. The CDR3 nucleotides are TGTGCCAGCAGCCCAAGAGGGACTAGCGGTGGGAGCTCCTACAATGAGCAGTTCTTC.

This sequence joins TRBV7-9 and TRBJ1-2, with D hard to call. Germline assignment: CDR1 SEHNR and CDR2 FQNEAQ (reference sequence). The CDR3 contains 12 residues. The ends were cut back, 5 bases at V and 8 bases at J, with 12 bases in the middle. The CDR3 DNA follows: TGTGCCAGCAGCCGCGGCCACGACGGCTACACCTTC. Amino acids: CASSRGHDGYTF.

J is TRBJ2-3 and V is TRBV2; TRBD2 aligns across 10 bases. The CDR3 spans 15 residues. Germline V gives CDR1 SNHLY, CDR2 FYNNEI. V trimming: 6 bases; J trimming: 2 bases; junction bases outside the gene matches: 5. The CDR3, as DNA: TGTGCCAGCAGCCTGACTAGCGGGCCCACAGATACGCAGTATTTT. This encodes CASSLTSGPTDTQYF.

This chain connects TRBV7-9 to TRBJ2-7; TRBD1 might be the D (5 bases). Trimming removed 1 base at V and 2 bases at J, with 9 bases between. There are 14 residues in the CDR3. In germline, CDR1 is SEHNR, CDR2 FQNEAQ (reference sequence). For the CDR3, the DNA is TGTGCCAGCAGCTTAGGGGGCGAGACCTACGAGCAGTACTTC. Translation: CASSLGGETYEQYF.

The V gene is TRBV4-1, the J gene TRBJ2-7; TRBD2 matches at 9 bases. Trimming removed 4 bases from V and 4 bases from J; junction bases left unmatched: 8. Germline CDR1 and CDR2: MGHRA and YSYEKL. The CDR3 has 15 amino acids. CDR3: CASSPYSGSSYEQYF. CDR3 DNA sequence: TGCGCCAGCAGCCCCTATAGCGGGAGCTCTTACGAGCAGTACTTC.

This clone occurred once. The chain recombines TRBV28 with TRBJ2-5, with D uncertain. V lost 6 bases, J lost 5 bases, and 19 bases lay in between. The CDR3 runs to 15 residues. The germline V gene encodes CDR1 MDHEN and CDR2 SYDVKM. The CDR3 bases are TGTGCCAGCAGGCTACGGATGTGGGGTGACGAGACCCAGTACTTC. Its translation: CASRLRMWGDETQYF.

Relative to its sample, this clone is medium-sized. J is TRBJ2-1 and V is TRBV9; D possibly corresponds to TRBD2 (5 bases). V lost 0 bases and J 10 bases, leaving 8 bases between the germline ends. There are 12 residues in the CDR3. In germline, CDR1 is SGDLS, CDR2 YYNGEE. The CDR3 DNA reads TGTGCCAGCAGCGTAGGGGAGATGGAGCAGTTCTTC. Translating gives CASSVGEMEQFF.

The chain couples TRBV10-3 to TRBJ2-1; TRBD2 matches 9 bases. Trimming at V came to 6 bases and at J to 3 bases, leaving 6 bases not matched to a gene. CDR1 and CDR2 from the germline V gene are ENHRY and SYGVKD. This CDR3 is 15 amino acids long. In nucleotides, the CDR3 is TGTGCCATCAGGACCGGGACTAGCAGCTACAATGAGCAGTTCTTC. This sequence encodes CAIRTGTSSYNEQFF.

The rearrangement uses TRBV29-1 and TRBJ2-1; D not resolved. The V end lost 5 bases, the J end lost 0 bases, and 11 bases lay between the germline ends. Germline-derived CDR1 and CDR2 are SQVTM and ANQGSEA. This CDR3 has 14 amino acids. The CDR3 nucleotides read TGCAGCGTTCTGGCGGAGAGCTCCTACAATGAGCAGTTCTTC. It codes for CSVLAESSYNEQFF.

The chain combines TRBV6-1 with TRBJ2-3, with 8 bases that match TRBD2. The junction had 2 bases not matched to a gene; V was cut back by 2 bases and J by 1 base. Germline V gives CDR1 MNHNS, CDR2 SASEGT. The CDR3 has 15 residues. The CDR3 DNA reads TGTGCCAGCAGTGAAACTAGCGGAGGCACAGATACGCAGTATTTT. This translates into CASSETSGGTDTQYF.

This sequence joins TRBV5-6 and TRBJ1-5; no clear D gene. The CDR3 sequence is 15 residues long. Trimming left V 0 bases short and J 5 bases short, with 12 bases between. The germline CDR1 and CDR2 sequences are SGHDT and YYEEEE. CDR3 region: CASSLGTGPYQPQHF. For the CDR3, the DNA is TGTGCCAGCAGCTTGGGGACCGGGCCCTATCAGCCCCAGCATTTT.

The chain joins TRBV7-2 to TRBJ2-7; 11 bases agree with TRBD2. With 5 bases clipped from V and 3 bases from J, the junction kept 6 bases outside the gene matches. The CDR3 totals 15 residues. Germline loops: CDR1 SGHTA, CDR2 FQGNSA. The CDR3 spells CASSLHGLAGYEQYF. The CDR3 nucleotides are TGTGCCAGCAGCCTCCACGGACTAGCGGGCTACGAGCAGTACTTC. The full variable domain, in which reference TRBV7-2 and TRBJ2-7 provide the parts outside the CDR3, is GAGVSQSPSNKVTEKGKDVELRCDPISGHTALYWYRQSLGQGLEFLIYFQGNSAPDKSGLPSDRFSAERTGGSVSTLTIQRTQQEDSAVYLCASSLHGLAGYEQYFGPGTRLTVT.

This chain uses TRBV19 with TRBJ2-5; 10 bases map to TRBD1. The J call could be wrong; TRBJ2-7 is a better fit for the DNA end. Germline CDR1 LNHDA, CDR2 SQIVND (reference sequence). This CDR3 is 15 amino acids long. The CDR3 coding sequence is TGTGCCAGTAGTATAGAGGGGACAGGGGACTACGAGCAGTACTTC. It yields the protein CASSIEGTGDYEQYF.

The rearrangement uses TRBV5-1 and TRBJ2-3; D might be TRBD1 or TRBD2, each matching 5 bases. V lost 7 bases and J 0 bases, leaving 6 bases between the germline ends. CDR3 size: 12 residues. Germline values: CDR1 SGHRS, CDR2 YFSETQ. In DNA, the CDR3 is TGCGCCAGCCGGGACAGCACAGATACGCAGTATTTT. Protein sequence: CASRDSTDTQYF.

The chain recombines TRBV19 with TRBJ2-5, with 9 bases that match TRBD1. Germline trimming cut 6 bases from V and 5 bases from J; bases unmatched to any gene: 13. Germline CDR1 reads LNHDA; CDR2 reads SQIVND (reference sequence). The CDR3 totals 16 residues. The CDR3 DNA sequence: TGTGCCAGTAGCCCAGACGGGACAGGGCACAGGGAGACCCAGTACTTC. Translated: CASSPDGTGHRETQYF. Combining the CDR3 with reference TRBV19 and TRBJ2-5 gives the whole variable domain DGGITQSPKYLFRKEGQNVTLSCEQNLNHDAMYWYRQDPGQGLRLIYYSQIVNDFQKGDIAEGYSVSREKKESFPLTVTSAQKNPTAFYLCASSPDGTGHRETQYFGPGTRLLVL.

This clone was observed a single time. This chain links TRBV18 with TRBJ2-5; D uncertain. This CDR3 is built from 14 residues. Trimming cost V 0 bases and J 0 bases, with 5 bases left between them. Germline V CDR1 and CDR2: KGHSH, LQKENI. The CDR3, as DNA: TGTGCCAGCTCACCACCCACCGACCAAGAGACCCAGTACTTC. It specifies CASSPPTDQETQYF.